The next 9 T cell receptor beta chains were all read from a single sample in a study of immune evolution from preneoplasia to lung adenocarcinoma. The protocol was immunoSEQ multiplex PCR, while the TCRdb copy is restricted to in-frame clones and leaves out a portion. The profile shows about 41,000 clones, approximately 80% of them singletons. Input material: FFPE invasive lung adenocarcinoma tissue. These receptors were taken from a person between 55 and 69 years old with lung adenocarcinoma.

The chain couples TRBV14 to TRBJ2-5, with D perhaps TRBD1 (5 bases). The better agreement between TRBJ2-7 and the DNA end casts doubt on the J call. CDR3 size: 12 residues. CDR1 is SGHDN, CDR2 FVKESK, per germline. CDR3 loop: CASGVRASEQYF. CDR3 DNA: TGTGCCAGCGGGGTCAGGGCGTCCGAGCAGTACTTC.

The rearrangement uses TRBV18 and TRBJ2-7, with 9 positions matching TRBD1. Germline-derived CDR1 and CDR2 are KGHSH and LQKENI. The V and J ends lost 2 bases and 3 bases, in that order; junction bases with no gene match: 5. The CDR3 length is 15 residues. The CDR3 DNA sequence: TGTGCCAGCTCACCATGGACAGGGGAGAGCTACGAGCAGTACTTC. This sequence encodes CASSPWTGESYEQYF.

The chain is built from TRBV7-9 and TRBJ1-1; TRBD1 agrees at 9 bases. The length of the CDR3 is 15 residues. Germline V gives CDR1 SEHNR, CDR2 FQNEAQ (reference sequence). The junction had 9 bases not matched to a gene; V was cut back by 5 bases and J by 5 bases. As DNA, the CDR3 is TGTGCCAGCAGCCTAATACAGGGGGCTTCGACTGAAGCTTTCTTT. Protein product: CASSLIQGASTEAFF. The full variable domain, in which reference TRBV7-9 and TRBJ1-1 provide the parts outside the CDR3, is DTGVSQNPRHKITKRGQNVTFRCDPISEHNRLYWYRQTLGQGPEFLTYFQNEAQLEKSRLLSDRFSAERPKGSFSTLEIQRTEQGDSAMYLCASSLIQGASTEAFFGQGTRLTVV.

This chain uses TRBV7-2 with TRBJ2-7, with 7 bases matching TRBD2. J gave up 2 bases and V 4 bases, and 8 bases lay outside the gene matches. The germline gives CDR1 SGHTA, CDR2 FQGNSA. The CDR3 length is 15 residues. Here the CDR3 DNA reads TGTGCCAGCAGCTCCGGACTAGATAAAGCCTACGAGCAGTACTTC. Its translation: CASSSGLDKAYEQYF. The full variable domain, in which reference TRBV7-2 and TRBJ2-7 provide the parts outside the CDR3, is GAGVSQSPSNKVTEKGKDVELRCDPISGHTALYWYRQSLGQGLEFLIYFQGNSAPDKSGLPSDRFSAERTGGSVSTLTIQRTQQEDSAVYLCASSSGLDKAYEQYFGPGTRLTVT.

The rearrangement links TRBV15 to TRBJ2-3; 8 nucleotides line up with TRBD2. V lost 5 bases to trimming and J lost 6 bases; unmatched junction nucleotides: 7. The CDR3 is 14 residues long. Germline-derived CDR1 and CDR2 are LNHNV and YYDKDF (reference sequence). The CDR3 region is CATSPRGGRDTQYF. The CDR3 DNA is TGTGCCACCAGCCCCCGGGGGGGGCGCGATACGCAGTATTTT. The entire variable domain, with the rest obtained from reference TRBV15 and TRBJ2-3, is as follows: DAMVIQNPRYQVTQFGKPVTLSCSQTLNHNVMYWYQQKSSQAPKLLFHYYDKDFNNEADTPDNFQSRRPNTSFCFLDIRSPGLGDTAMYLCATSPRGGRDTQYFGPGTRLTVL.

The V gene is TRBV19, the J gene TRBJ2-7; 8 bases match TRBD2. CDR1 is LNHDA and CDR2 is SQIVND in the germline V gene (reference sequence). The CDR3 is made up of 16 amino acids. V lost 5 bases, J lost 1 base, and 10 bases stayed unmatched. Here the CDR3 DNA reads TGTGCCAGTAGTTTAAGAGCGGGAGCGGGATCCTACGAGCAGTACTTC. Its protein is CASSLRAGAGSYEQYF.

The chain combines TRBV6-1 with TRBJ2-4, with D tentatively TRBD2 (6 bases). The CDR3 loop spans 14 amino acids. The germline V gene has CDR1 MNHNS and CDR2 SASEGT. Trimming left V 1 base short and J 8 bases short, with 12 bases between. CDR3 DNA: TGTGCCAGCAGTGAAGGGGGGGATTGGGACATTCAGTACTTC. Encoded protein: CASSEGGDWDIQYF.

This clone has a single count. The chain uses TRBV7-9 and TRBJ2-5; 11 bases fit TRBD1. The CDR3 is 16 residues long. From germline, CDR1 is SEHNR and CDR2 FQNEAQ (reference sequence). The trim removed 1 base at V and 5 bases at J, leaving 6 bases unmatched. As DNA, the CDR3 is TGTGCCAGCAGCTTAGGAGGGACAGGGGGTTCGGAGACCCAGTACTTC. Translating it yields CASSLGGTGGSETQYF.

Here the CDR3 DNA reads TGTGCCAGCAGTTTATACGGAACCTACGAGCAGTACTTC. Its protein is CASSLYGTYEQYF. The chain links TRBV28 to TRBJ2-7; D ambiguous. Trimming shortened V by 1 base and J by 2 bases, and 6 bases separated the two germline ends. CDR3 length: 13 residues. CDR1 is MDHEN and CDR2 is SYDVKM in the germline V gene.